One sample yielded the 19 T cell receptor beta chains listed below, sequenced in a study of control samples from healthy donors and cancer patients (TCRdb year 2020). Receptor libraries were prepared by the immunoSEQ multiplex PCR assay. TCRdb carries this immuneACCESS record with in-frame sequences only. Its versions omit some clonotypes, under half of them owing to an unresolved V gene in the studies checked, with the rest unexplained. The sample records 110,000 to 150,000 clones, under 90% of which are singletons. Of the sample, about 4.9% is held by the ten largest clones. The sequenced material came from blood. The receptors come from a man aged 30-40 years in good health.

This clone has a single count. The V and J genes are TRBV2 and TRBJ2-3; 9 bases line up with TRBD2. This CDR3 has 17 residues. Germline V gene lookup returns CDR1 SNHLY and CDR2 FYNNEI. Trimming took 11 bases from V and 0 from J; bases not matched to a gene: 15. The CDR3 sequence: CAGYRAGGPGSTDTQYF. In DNA, the CDR3 is TGTGCCGGCTATAGGGCGGGAGGGCCGGGTAGCACAGATACGCAGTATTTT.

The chain employs TRBV7-9 and TRBJ2-1; D is unresolved. The CDR3 is 15 amino acids. V lost 7 bases and J lost 0, with 13 bases in between. Germline CDR1 and CDR2: SEHNR and FQNEAQ (reference sequence). This CDR3 is CASIDLRNSYNEQFF. The CDR3 coding sequence is TGTGCCAGCATTGATTTACGGAACTCCTACAATGAGCAGTTCTTC.

The rearrangement uses TRBV6-5 and TRBJ2-7, with 12 nucleotides matching TRBD2. This CDR3 is 15 amino acids long. The germline gives CDR1 MNHEY, CDR2 SVGAGI. J lost 6 bases, V lost 4 bases, and 7 bases had no gene match. In nucleotides, the CDR3 is TGTGCCAGCAGTTTAGCTAGCGGGGGGGCCGGCGAGCAGTACTTC. This encodes CASSLASGGAGEQYF.

The chain recombines TRBV6-6 with TRBJ1-4; weak D call: TRBD1 (5 bases). V lost 8 bases, J lost 7 bases, and 23 bases lay in between. The CDR3 has 16 amino acids. Looked up from germline, CDR1 is MNHNY and CDR2 is SVGAGI (reference sequence). CDR3 loop: CASGTISGRAGEKLFF. The CDR3 DNA reads TGTGCCAGCGGAACCATTTCAGGCAGGGCTGGTGAAAAACTGTTTTTT.

The CDR3 region has the DNA TGCGCCAGCAGCCAAGGGACAGGGGAAACCTACGAGCAGTACTTC. It specifies CASSQGTGETYEQYF. The chain is built from TRBV4-1 and TRBJ2-7; 9 bases match TRBD1. CDR1 and CDR2 (germline): MGHRA, YSYEKL. The J segment lost 2 bases and the V segment lost 1 base, leaving 3 bases of the junction unmatched. CDR3 length equals 15 residues.

This sequence joins TRBV6-6 and TRBJ1-1; D is undetermined. Per the germline V gene, CDR1 is MNHNY and CDR2 is SVGAGI (reference sequence). Trimming took off 2 bases at V and 3 bases at J, with 10 bases between the two ends. The CDR3 contains 14 residues. This CDR3 reads CASSYPAVDTEAFF. CDR3 sequence (DNA): TGTGCCAGCAGTTACCCTGCAGTGGACACTGAAGCTTTCTTT.

This sequence joins TRBV3-1 (or the pseudogene TRBV3-2) and TRBJ2-2; D gene ambiguous. V lost 1 base and J 1 base, leaving 7 bases between the germline ends. The germline V gene encodes CDR1 LGHDT and CDR2 YNNKEL (reference sequence). This CDR3 comprises 15 residues. The chain's CDR3 is CASSQAPGNTGELFF. CDR3 nucleotides: TGTGCCAGCAGCCAAGCCCCGGGGAACACCGGGGAGCTGTTTTTT.

The CDR3 spells CASSSFLRDTSGANVLTF. The CDR3 nucleotides are TGTGCCAGCAGCTCCTTCCTACGGGACACCTCTGGGGCCAACGTCCTGACTTTC. The rearrangement uses TRBV7-9 and TRBJ2-6; the D gene is possibly TRBD1 (6 bases). This CDR3 spans 18 amino acids. Trimming took 4 bases from V and 0 from J, leaving 16 bases between them. Germline lookup yields CDR1 SEHNR and CDR2 FQNEAQ (reference sequence).

The chain recombines TRBV27 with TRBJ1-6; no reliable D call. V was trimmed by 6 bases and J by 13 bases, leaving 13 bases between them. The germline V gene encodes CDR1 MNHEY and CDR2 SMNVEV (reference sequence). The CDR3 contains 12 residues. The CDR3 protein is CASSPNSSPLHF. The CDR3 DNA reads TGTGCCAGCAGCCCCAATTCGTCCCCCCTCCACTTT.

The chain links TRBV11-2 to TRBJ2-7; 7 nucleotides agree with TRBD1. This CDR3 is 14 amino acids long. CDR1 SGHAT and CDR2 FQNNGV come from the germline V gene. The J segment lost 7 bases and the V segment lost 5 bases, leaving 11 bases of the junction unmatched. CDR3 nucleotides: TGTGCCAGCAGCCGCTACAGGGGAATGGGGGAGCAGTACTTC. Encoded protein: CASSRYRGMGEQYF.

The rearrangement links TRBV28 to TRBJ2-2; D ambiguous. Germline CDR1 is MDHEN and CDR2 is SYDVKM. Trimming cost V 7 bases and J 0 bases, with 6 bases left between them. The CDR3 runs to 13 residues. CDR3 protein: CASIASNTGELFF. The DNA of the CDR3 is TGTGCCAGCATAGCATCGAACACCGGGGAGCTGTTTTTT. Supplemented by reference TRBV28 and TRBJ2-2, the full variable domain reads DVKVTQSSRYLVKRTGEKVFLECVQDMDHENMFWYRQDPGLGLRLIYFSYDVKMKEKGDIPEGYSVSREKKERFSLILESASTNQTSMYLCASIASNTGELFFGEGSRLTVL.

This chain uses TRBV7-8 with TRBJ1-5, with 11 bases aligning to TRBD1. CDR1 is SGHVS and CDR2 is FQNEAQ in the germline V gene. Trimming removed 4 bases from V and 4 bases from J; junction bases left unmatched: 3. The CDR3 is 15 amino acids. This chain's CDR3 is CASSSGTGGNQPQHF. The DNA for the CDR3 is TGTGCCAGCAGCTCCGGGACAGGGGGAAATCAGCCCCAGCATTTT. The full variable domain, rest sourced from reference TRBV7-8 and TRBJ1-5, is GAGVSQSPRYKVAKRGQDVALRCDPISGHVSLFWYQQALGQGPEFLTYFQNEAQLDKSGLPSDRFFAERPEGSVSTLKIQRTQQEDSAVYLCASSSGTGGNQPQHFGDGTRLSIL.

The V gene is TRBV3-1 (or the pseudogene TRBV3-2), the J gene TRBJ1-3; possible D gene TRBD1, 5 bases. Germline V gene data show CDR1 as LGHDT and CDR2 as YNNKEL (reference sequence). There are 16 residues in the CDR3. V was pared by 4 bases and J by 0 bases, with 13 bases between. CDR3 DNA sequence: TGTGCCAGCAGCCGGGGGACGCCTTACTCTGGAAACACCATATATTTT. Its translation: CASSRGTPYSGNTIYF.

The chain combines TRBV18 with TRBJ1-1, with D possibly matching TRBD1 (6 bases). Trimming stripped 6 bases from V and 8 bases from J, with 25 bases between. The CDR3 spans 16 residues. Germline lookup yields CDR1 KGHSH and CDR2 LQKENI. The CDR3 bases are TGTGCCAGCTCGCCTCGCGTGTACAGGGAGAATCCAGAAGCTTTCTTT. This codes for CASSPRVYRENPEAFF.

V and J are TRBV6-2 or TRBV6-3 and TRBJ2-5; TRBD1 might be the D (5 bases). The germline V and J ends were trimmed by 6 bases and 1 base, with 18 bases remaining between them. CDR3 length equals 16 residues. Germline CDR1 is MNHEY and CDR2 is SVGEGT. This chain's CDR3 is CASSSGRRELQETQYF. The CDR3 nucleotides are TGTGCCAGCAGCTCAGGGCGAAGAGAACTCCAAGAGACCCAGTACTTC.

The chain recombines TRBV5-1 with TRBJ2-5; no clear D. Germline CDR1 SGHRS, CDR2 YFSETQ. Trimming removed 1 base from V and 2 bases from J, with 9 bases in between. This CDR3 comprises 14 residues. The CDR3 nucleotides are TGCGCCAGCAGCTTGATGATAGGACAAGAGACCCAGTACTTC. Amino acid sequence: CASSLMIGQETQYF. The whole variable domain, remainder taken from reference TRBV5-1 and TRBJ2-5, is KAGVTQTPRYLIKTRGQQVTLSCSPISGHRSVSWYQQTPGQGLQFLFEYFSETQRNKGNFPGRFSGRQFSNSRSEMNVSTLELGDSALYLCASSLMIGQETQYFGPGTRLLVL.

The rearrangement links TRBV6-2 or TRBV6-3 to TRBJ2-6; D not resolved. The V end lost 4 bases, the J end lost 2 bases, and 3 bases lay between the germline ends. Germline V CDR1 and CDR2: MNHEY, SVGEGT. The CDR3 has 13 amino acids. CDR3 in DNA: TGTGCCAGCAGTTCGGCTGGGGCCAACGTCCTGACTTTC. This translates into CASSSAGANVLTF.

The V call is TRBV9, the J call TRBJ1-1; D ambiguous. Germline V gene sequence: CDR1 SGDLS, CDR2 YYNGEE. The V and J ends lost 4 bases and 4 bases respectively, with 14 bases between them. The CDR3 extends over 14 amino acids. The CDR3 DNA follows: TGTGCCAGCAGCCCCCCCAATCGGCCCACTGAAGCTTTCTTT. It is translated as CASSPPNRPTEAFF.

The CDR3 reads CASRKDGANGEKLFF. The DNA for the CDR3 is TGCGCCAGCAGAAAGGATGGGGCGAATGGTGAAAAACTGTTTTTT. The chain links TRBV5-1 to TRBJ1-4; D might be TRBD1 (5 bases). Germline CDR1 and CDR2: SGHRS and YFSETQ. The CDR3 consists of 15 residues. The V end lost 5 bases, the J end lost 7 bases, and 18 bases lay between the germline ends.